This is a list of T cell receptor beta chains from one sample in a study of blood T cell repertoires in COVID-19. Assay: immunoSEQ multiplex PCR; the TCRdb copy retains only in-frame clones and omits some. The data show 150,000 or so clones, approximately 82% seen once. Sequenced material: peripheral blood. These receptors all come from a woman aged 40-49 years with COVID-19, enrolled during active disease. The CDR3 runs from the conserved cysteine through the conserved F or W. D genes are given only for firm matches. Expanded clones get a size class; other rows say once, few or many, or leave the size out.

V,D,size,CDR3
TRBV19,TRBD2,NA,CASNAGGHNEQFF
TRBV19,TRBD1,NA,CASSISLGGHTTNQPQHF
TRBV5-6,TRBD1,NA,CASSAGQGYEQYF
TRBV5-6,NA,NA,CASSLLAGTGANVLTF
TRBV19,NA,NA,CASKQSGRPEEPQHF
TRBV5-1,TRBD1,NA,CASSRGSDRVRETQYF
TRBV19,TRBD2,NA,CASSIPPGRGSGANVLTF
TRBV7-6,TRBD1,NA,CASSLPGQDDQATEAFF
TRBV9,NA,NA,CASSATEGGNTEAFF
TRBV18,TRBD1,NA,CASSSDRGSYEQYF
TRBV28,TRBD2,NA,CASSPGGGPYNEQFF
TRBV6-1,TRBD1,NA,CASSEAAKRWGQGFVDTIYF
TRBV28,TRBD2,NA,CASSSPGLAGTDTQYF
TRBV10-1,TRBD2,few,CASSPGTSGRVYDEQFF
TRBV11-3,NA,NA,CASSLLGQNTGELFF
TRBV5-4,NA,NA,CASSPYLGGLPYEQYF
TRBV18,TRBD1,NA,CASSPPQGASRYNEQFF
TRBV28,NA,NA,CASSLRGAAGYTF
TRBV6-6,TRBD1,NA,CASSSGTGVYGYTF
TRBV5-4,NA,NA,CASSLQGTKNIQYF
TRBV11-2,TRBD1,NA,CASSLTGDGEKLFF
TRBV25-1,NA,NA,CASSESAGAVGYSYTF
TRBV5-6,TRBD1,NA,CASSHRQGTFSYEQYF
TRBV12-5,NA,once,CASGPMWGGTDTQYF
TRBV19,TRBD1,few,CASSILTGETYEQYF
TRBV2,TRBD1,few,CASSWDRGGQPQHF
TRBV7-2,NA,NA,CASSLGRTSTDTQYF
TRBV6-6,NA,NA,CASTPWAGKGYGYTF
TRBV28,TRBD2,NA,CASSLAGGTYEQYF
TRBV5-8,NA,NA,CASSLRGRETQYF
TRBV6-5,TRBD2,few,CASKPGTSALEQFF
TRBV18,NA,NA,CASSTGVDYEQYF
TRBV10-1,NA,NA,CASSGGNTEAFF
TRBV18,TRBD1,NA,CASSPRQGAGNTIYF
TRBV4-1,TRBD1,many,CASRSTGGDGAFF
TRBV7-8,NA,NA,CASSLTDYGYTF
TRBV19,TRBD2,NA,CASSPGGAGDTQYF
TRBV5-5,TRBD2,NA,CASSTRTSGRYEQFF
TRBV9,NA,NA,CASSVLAEAYEQYF
TRBV2,NA,NA,CASSEQEGPNYGYTF
TRBV4-2,NA,NA,CASSLRDTSNQPQHF
TRBV7-3,TRBD2,NA,CASSRPPPGLAGENNEQFF
TRBV18,NA,NA,CASSGKETQYF
TRBV3-1/TRBV3-2,TRBD2,NA,CASSQGSGGSFYNEQFF
TRBV5-1,TRBD1,NA,CASSWGDRNTNTEAFF
TRBV10-1,NA,NA,CASSEMAANTGELFF
TRBV5-4,TRBD2,NA,CASSLGSGKETQYF
TRBV6-1,TRBD1,NA,CASIRTGKEKLFF
TRBV7-8,TRBD2,few,CASTPLPAGGPNTGELFF
TRBV4-1,TRBD1,few,CASRGQGPTGELFF